A single sample is the source of the 28 T cell receptor beta chains below, sequenced in a study of identifying expanded T cells in peripheral blood. Repertoires were generated with immunoSEQ multiplex PCR, while TCRdb's copy carries only in-frame clones and drops some. The profile shows more than 95,000 clones, about 80% of them singletons. Sequencing was done on a sample of blood. All receptors derive from a person aged 18 to 75 in good health.

The chain has TRBV5-5 and TRBJ1-1, with a possible D match to TRBD1 (6 bases). The CDR3 sequence is 14 residues long. Between the trimmed V and J ends, which lost 2 bases and 1 base, there was a span of 9 bases. Germline V CDR1 and CDR2: SGHKS, YYEKEE (reference sequence). CDR3 in amino acids: CASSLRTANTEAFF. DNA for the CDR3: TGTGCCAGCAGCTTACGGACAGCGAACACTGAAGCTTTCTTT. Using reference TRBV5-5 and TRBJ1-1 for the parts outside the CDR3, the full variable domain is DAGVTQSPTHLIKTRGQQVTLRCSPISGHKSVSWYQQVLGQGPQFIFQYYEKEERGRGNFPDRFSARQFPNYSSELNVNALLLGDSALYLCASSLRTANTEAFFGQGTRLTVV.

The V and J genes are TRBV7-8 and TRBJ2-3; no clear D gene. The ends were cut back, 5 bases at V and 4 bases at J, with 13 bases in the middle. The V gene's germline CDR1 is SGHVS and CDR2 FQNEAQ. This CDR3 is built from 14 residues. CDR3 residues: CASSQRPTPDTQYF. In DNA, the CDR3 is TGTGCCAGCAGCCAAAGACCCACCCCAGATACGCAGTATTTT. Full variable domain (rest looked up from reference TRBV7-8 and TRBJ2-3): GAGVSQSPRYKVAKRGQDVALRCDPISGHVSLFWYQQALGQGPEFLTYFQNEAQLDKSGLPSDRFFAERPEGSVSTLKIQRTQQEDSAVYLCASSQRPTPDTQYFGPGTRLTVL.

The chain carries TRBV6-1 and TRBJ1-2, with D tentatively TRBD1 (5 bases). Deletions cut 6 bases from V and 7 bases from J, with 12 bases between. CDR1 is MNHNS, CDR2 SASEGT, per germline. This CDR3 is built from 12 residues. The CDR3 nucleotides read TGTGCCAGCAGGAGGACGGGGACTGGCTACACCTTC. Its translation is CASRRTGTGYTF.

The chain links TRBV6-5 to TRBJ2-2, with D perhaps matching TRBD1 or TRBD2 (5 bases each). Germline V gene lookup returns CDR1 MNHEY and CDR2 SVGAGI. The CDR3 covers 14 residues. Deletions cut 2 bases from V and 1 base from J, with 5 bases between. For the CDR3, the DNA is TGTGCCAGCAGTTACGGGGGGAACACCGGGGAGCTGTTTTTT. Protein: CASSYGGNTGELFF.

The chain uses TRBV6-5 and TRBJ1-2; D is undetermined. The ends were cut back, 8 bases at V and 4 bases at J, with 14 bases in the middle. CDR3 length: 13 amino acids. The germline V gene encodes CDR1 MNHEY and CDR2 SVGAGI. The CDR3 nucleotides read TGTGCCAGCTCCACACCTTCGGTCTATGGCTACACCTTC. Amino acids: CASSTPSVYGYTF.

The V gene is TRBV5-8, the J gene TRBJ1-5, with TRBD1 identical over 7 bases. The CDR3 has 14 amino acids. Germline CDR1 SGHTS, CDR2 YDEGEE. J was trimmed by 2 bases and V by 3 bases; bases with no gene match: 2. CDR3 DNA: TGTGCCAGCAGCTACAGGGGTGGCAATCAGCCCCAGCATTTT. It encodes CASSYRGGNQPQHF.

This rearrangement joins TRBV21-1 to TRBJ1-2; TRBD1 was called by the table and not checked on the DNA. TRBV21-1 is designated a pseudogene. The CDR3 totals 18 residues. DNA of the CDR3: TGTGCCAGCAGCAAAGCCGACCCCCCCTCAACAGAGAACTATGGCTACACCTTC. It codes for CASSKADPPSTENYGYTF.

This clone counts as medium-sized. V is TRBV6-1 and J is TRBJ2-7, with a weak D call TRBD2 (5 bases). V lost 1 base to trimming and J lost 0 bases, with 7 bases between them. The CDR3 is 14 residues long. Germline loops: CDR1 MNHNS, CDR2 SASEGT. CDR3 residues: CASSEGESSYEQYF. As DNA, the CDR3 is TGTGCCAGCAGTGAAGGGGAGAGCTCCTACGAGCAGTACTTC.

As to this clone: Distinct nucleotide sequences in the sample also encode this CDR3. The chain carries TRBV6-5 and TRBJ1-2; no definite D call. The CDR3 is made up of 13 amino acids. CDR1 is MNHEY, CDR2 SVGAGI, per germline. The V gene lost 0 bases and the J gene lost 5 bases, with 7 bases spanning the gap. CDR3 loop: CASSYSGSYGYTF. The CDR3 DNA is TGTGCCAGCAGTTACTCCGGCAGTTATGGCTACACCTTC.

The chain has TRBV10-1 and TRBJ2-1, with D possibly TRBD2 on 6 matching bases. CDR3 size: 13 residues. Trimming stripped 7 bases from V and 3 bases from J, with 10 bases between. In germline, CDR1 is WNHNN, CDR2 SYGVQD (reference sequence). CDR3 loop: CASTSSGYNEQFF. The CDR3, as DNA: TGCGCCAGCACCAGTAGCGGCTACAATGAGCAGTTCTTC.

This sequence joins TRBV5-6 and TRBJ1-1; D remains ambiguous. The CDR3 is 12 residues long. CDR1 is SGHDT and CDR2 is YYEEEE in the germline V gene. V was trimmed by 0 bases and J by 5 bases, leaving 5 bases between them. In nucleotides, the CDR3 is TGTGCCAGCAGCTTGGGGGTTACTGAAGCTTTCTTT. Amino acid sequence: CASSLGVTEAFF. Using reference TRBV5-6 and TRBJ1-1 for the parts outside the CDR3, the full variable domain is DAGVTQSPTHLIKTRGQQVTLRCSPKSGHDTVSWYQQALGQGPQFIFQYYEEEERQRGNFPDRFSGHQFPNYSSELNVNALLLGDSALYLCASSLGVTEAFFGQGTRLTVV.

This chain joins TRBV6-1 and TRBJ1-5; D remains unclear. CDR3 length equals 13 residues. Trimming pared 6 bases from V and 0 bases from J, leaving 6 bases between. Germline CDR1 reads MNHNS; CDR2 reads SASEGT. The CDR3 is CASRLYSNQPQHF. CDR3 nucleotides: TGTGCCAGCAGGCTTTATAGCAATCAGCCCCAGCATTTT.

This chain links TRBV19 with TRBJ1-1; D ambiguous. The CDR3 contains 11 residues. From germline, CDR1 is LNHDA and CDR2 SQIVND (reference sequence). Trimming took 4 bases from V and 6 from J, leaving 6 bases between them. CDR3 sequence: CASSTGPEAFF. In nucleotides, the CDR3 is TGTGCCAGTAGTACCGGACCTGAAGCTTTCTTT.

This clone was detected once. The junction and the germline gene differ at one end; a read error may be behind it. V is TRBV7-2 and J is TRBJ1-1; TRBD1 aligns across 8 bases. Germline V lookup: CDR1 SGHTA, CDR2 FQGNSA. The CDR3 sequence is 14 residues long. CDR3 coding DNA: TGTGCCAGCAGATTAGGACAGGGTGGGGGTGAAGCTTTCTTT. Translated, it gives CASRLGQGGGEAFF.

As regards this clone: Compared with germline, one end of the junction differs, possibly owing to a read error. The chain links TRBV11-2 to TRBJ1-6; no clear D gene. This CDR3 comprises 11 residues. Germline assignment: CDR1 SGHAT and CDR2 FQNNGV. CDR3 region: CASSLDSPLHF. The CDR3 DNA sequence: TGTGCCAGCAGCCTAGATTCACCCCTCCACTTT. The full variable domain, rest sourced from reference TRBV11-2 and TRBJ1-6, is EAGVAQSPRYKIIEKRQSVAFWCNPISGHATLYWYQQILGQGPKLLIQFQNNGVVDDSQLPKDRFSAERLKGVDSTLKIQPAKLEDSAVYLCASSLDSPLHFGNGTRLTVT.

The chain has TRBV13 and TRBJ2-3, with D hard to call. This CDR3 is built from 13 residues. Germline loops: CDR1 PRHDT, CDR2 FYEKMQ (reference sequence). Trimming cost V 0 bases and J 2 bases, with 3 bases left between them. The chain's CDR3 is CASSLGLTDTQYF. As DNA, the CDR3 is TGTGCCAGCAGCTTAGGGCTCACAGATACGCAGTATTTT.

The gene calls are TRBV19 and TRBJ2-6; no reliable D call. This CDR3 is 15 amino acids long. V was trimmed by 2 bases and J by 3 bases, leaving 8 bases between them. From germline, CDR1 is LNHDA and CDR2 SQIVND (reference sequence). The CDR3 DNA sequence: TGTGCCAGTAGTATATTAACCGGTGGGGCCAACGTCCTGACTTTC. This translates into CASSILTGGANVLTF.

The V call is TRBV12-5, the J call TRBJ1-6, with D unresolved. The CDR3 sequence is 15 residues long. The V end was cut by 7 bases, the J end by 3 bases, with 13 bases between. CDR1 is LGHNT and CDR2 is FRNRAP in the germline V gene. As DNA, the CDR3 is TGTGCTAGTGTGGGCCCGTTGGACTATAATTCACCCCTCCACTTT. It translates to CASVGPLDYNSPLHF.

This chain joins TRBV7-9 and TRBJ2-6; perhaps D is TRBD1 or TRBD2 (5 bases each). Germline CDR1 SEHNR, CDR2 FQNEAQ (reference sequence). This CDR3 contains 18 residues. Trimming left V 1 base short and J 0 bases short, with 13 bases between. CDR3 coding DNA: TGTGCCAGCAGCTTAGGTGCGAGGGGCGGCTCTGGGGCCAACGTCCTGACTTTC. Its protein product is CASSLGARGGSGANVLTF.

V gene TRBV15 combines with J gene TRBJ2-1, with 7 bases matching TRBD1. The CDR3 length is 15 residues. The V and J ends lost 1 base and 0 bases, in that order; junction bases with no gene match: 0. Germline CDR1 LNHNV, CDR2 YYDKDF (reference sequence). CDR3: CATSRGTGSYNEQFF. CDR3 in DNA: TGTGCCACCAGCAGAGGGACAGGCTCCTACAATGAGCAGTTCTTC.

This sequence joins TRBV19 and TRBJ2-1; a possible D gene is TRBD2 (5 bases). V dropped 2 bases and J dropped 6 bases, with 11 bases sitting between them. The CDR3 has 14 amino acids. Germline CDR1 LNHDA, CDR2 SQIVND (reference sequence). Here the CDR3 reads CASSIRRKGNEQFF. The CDR3 nucleotides read TGTGCCAGTAGTATAAGGAGGAAGGGCAATGAGCAGTTCTTC.

V gene TRBV27 combines with J gene TRBJ1-5, with D uncertain. The CDR3 has 12 residues. Germline V gene lookup returns CDR1 MNHEY and CDR2 SMNVEV (reference sequence). V gave up 2 bases and J gave up 9 bases, with 8 bases separating them. The CDR3 loop is CASSLQDGPQHF. The CDR3 DNA is TGTGCCAGCAGTTTACAGGATGGGCCCCAGCATTTT.

The rearrangement joins TRBV19 to TRBJ1-2; D is unclear. Germline CDR1 and CDR2: LNHDA and SQIVND (reference sequence). The ends were cut back, 2 bases at V and 0 bases at J, with 10 bases in the middle. The CDR3 contains 15 residues. DNA for the CDR3: TGTGCCAGTAGTATAATATCAAATACTAACTATGGCTACACCTTC. Its protein is CASSIISNTNYGYTF.

The rearrangement links TRBV10-3 to TRBJ2-1; TRBD1 matches 7 bases. Looked up from germline, CDR1 is ENHRY and CDR2 is SYGVKD. The CDR3 covers 13 residues. The ends lost 6 bases at V and 5 bases at J; junction bases unmatched: 4. The CDR3 DNA is TGTGCCATCAGATTGGGACAGAACAATGAGCAGTTCTTC. Its translation is CAIRLGQNNEQFF.

There are a few counts of this clone. The genes are TRBV7-2 and TRBJ1-6, with D hard to call. The CDR3 extends over 12 amino acids. CDR1 SGHTA and CDR2 FQGNSA come from the germline V gene. V lost 5 bases and J 6 bases, leaving 5 bases between the germline ends. CDR3 region: CASSQSNSPLHF. In nucleotides, the CDR3 is TGTGCCAGCAGCCAATCTAATTCACCCCTCCACTTT.

The chain combines TRBV18 with TRBJ1-3; D is unresolved. This CDR3 has 17 amino acids. Germline CDR1 is KGHSH and CDR2 is LQKENI. V shed 6 bases and J shed 4 bases, with 22 bases lying between them. CDR3 bases: TGTGCCAGCTCGTCTACGACACGGACTATACTCGGAAACACCATATATTTT. Translating gives CASSSTTRTILGNTIYF.

V usage is TRBV7-6 and J usage is TRBJ1-2, with D tentatively TRBD1 (5 bases). The CDR3 is 16 amino acids. Trimming took off 1 base at V and 8 bases at J, with 20 bases between the two ends. Germline CDR1 SGHVS, CDR2 FNYEAQ. This chain's CDR3 is CASSLGLRGQGGGYTF. In nucleotides, the CDR3 is TGTGCCAGCAGCTTAGGGCTGCGTGGCCAGGGTGGCGGCTACACCTTC.

There are a few counts of this clone. This CDR3 reads CASSLAGGGSNAGNTIYF. CDR3 coding DNA: TGTGCCAGCAGCTTAGCGGGAGGGGGCTCAAACGCGGGAAACACCATATATTTT. The chain is built from TRBV7-2 and TRBJ1-3, with TRBD1 matching 7 bases. The CDR3 is made up of 18 amino acids. Per germline, CDR1 SGHTA and CDR2 FQGNSA. The J segment lost 4 bases and the V segment lost 0 bases, leaving 12 bases of the junction unmatched.